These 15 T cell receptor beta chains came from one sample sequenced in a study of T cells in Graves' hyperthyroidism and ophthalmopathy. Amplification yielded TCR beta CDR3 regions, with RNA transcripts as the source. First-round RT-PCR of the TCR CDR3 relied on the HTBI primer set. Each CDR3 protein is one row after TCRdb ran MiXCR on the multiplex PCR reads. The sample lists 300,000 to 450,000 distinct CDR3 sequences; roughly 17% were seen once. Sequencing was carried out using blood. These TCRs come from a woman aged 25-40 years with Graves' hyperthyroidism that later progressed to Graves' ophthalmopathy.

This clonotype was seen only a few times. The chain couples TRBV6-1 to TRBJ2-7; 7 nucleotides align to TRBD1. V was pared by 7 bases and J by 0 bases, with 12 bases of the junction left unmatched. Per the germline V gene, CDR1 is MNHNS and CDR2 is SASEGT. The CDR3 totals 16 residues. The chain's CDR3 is CASTVNRGPDSYEQYF. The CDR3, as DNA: TGTGCCAGCACCGTGAACAGGGGCCCCGACTCCTACGAGCAGTACTTC.

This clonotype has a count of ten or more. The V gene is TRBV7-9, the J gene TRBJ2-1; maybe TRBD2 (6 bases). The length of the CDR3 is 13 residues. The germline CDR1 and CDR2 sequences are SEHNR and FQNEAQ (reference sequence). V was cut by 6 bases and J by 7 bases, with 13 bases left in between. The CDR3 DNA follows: TGTGCCAGCAGTGATGCTGGGGGGAATGAGCAGTTCTTC. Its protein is CASSDAGGNEQFF.

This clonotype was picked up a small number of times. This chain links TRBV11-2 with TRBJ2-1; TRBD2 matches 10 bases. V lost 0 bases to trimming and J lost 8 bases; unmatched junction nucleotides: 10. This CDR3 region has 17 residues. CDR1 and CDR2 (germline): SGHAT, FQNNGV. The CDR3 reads CASSLDLSTSGEDEQFF. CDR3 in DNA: TGTGCCAGCAGCTTAGATCTTAGCACTAGCGGGGAGGATGAGCAGTTCTTC.

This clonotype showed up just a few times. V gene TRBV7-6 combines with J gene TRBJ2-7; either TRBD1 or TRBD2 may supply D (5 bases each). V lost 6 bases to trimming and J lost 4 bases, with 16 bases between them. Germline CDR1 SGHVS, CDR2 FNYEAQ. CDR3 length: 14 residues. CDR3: CASSPGAASYEQYF. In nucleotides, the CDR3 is TGTGCCAGCAGTCCCGGGGCAGCTTCTTACGAGCAGTACTTC.

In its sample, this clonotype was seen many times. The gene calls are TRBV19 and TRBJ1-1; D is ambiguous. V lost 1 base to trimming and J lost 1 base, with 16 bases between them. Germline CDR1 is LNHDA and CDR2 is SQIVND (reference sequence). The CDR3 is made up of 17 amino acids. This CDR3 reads CASSIVGFGSENTEAFF. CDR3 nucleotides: TGTGCCAGTAGTATAGTAGGTTTTGGCAGTGAGAACACTGAAGCTTTCTTT.

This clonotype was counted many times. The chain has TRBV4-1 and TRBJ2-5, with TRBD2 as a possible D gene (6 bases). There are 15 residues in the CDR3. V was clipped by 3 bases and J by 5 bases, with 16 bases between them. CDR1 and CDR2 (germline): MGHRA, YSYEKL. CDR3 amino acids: CASSQPTFAGETQYF. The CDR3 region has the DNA TGCGCCAGCAGCCAGCCGACATTTGCGGGGGAGACCCAGTACTTC.

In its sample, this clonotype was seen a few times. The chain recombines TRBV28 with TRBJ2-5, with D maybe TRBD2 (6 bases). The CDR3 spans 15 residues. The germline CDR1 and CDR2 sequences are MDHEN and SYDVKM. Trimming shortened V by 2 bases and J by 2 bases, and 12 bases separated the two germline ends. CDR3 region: CASSLRREKQETQYF. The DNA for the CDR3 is TGTGCCAGCAGTTTAAGGCGGGAAAAGCAAGAGACCCAGTACTTC.

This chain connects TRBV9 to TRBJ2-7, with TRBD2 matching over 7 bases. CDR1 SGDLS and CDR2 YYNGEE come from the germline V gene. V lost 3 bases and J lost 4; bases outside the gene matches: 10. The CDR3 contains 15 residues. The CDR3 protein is CASSASGTTDYEQYF. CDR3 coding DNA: TGTGCCAGCAGCGCCTCCGGGACTACCGATTACGAGCAGTACTTC. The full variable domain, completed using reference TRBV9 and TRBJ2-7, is DSGVTQTPKHLITATGQRVTLRCSPRSGDLSVYWYQQSLDQGLQFLIQYYNGEERAKGNILERFSAQQFPDLHSELNLSSLELGDSALYFCASSASGTTDYEQYFGPGTRLTVT.

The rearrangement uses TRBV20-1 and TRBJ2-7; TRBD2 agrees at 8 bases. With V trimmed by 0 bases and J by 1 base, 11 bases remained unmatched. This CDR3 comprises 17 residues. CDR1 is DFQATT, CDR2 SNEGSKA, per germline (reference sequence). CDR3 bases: TGCAGTGCTAGAGATCGCACTAGCGGTTGGTTTTCCTACGAGCAGTACTTC. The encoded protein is CSARDRTSGWFSYEQYF.

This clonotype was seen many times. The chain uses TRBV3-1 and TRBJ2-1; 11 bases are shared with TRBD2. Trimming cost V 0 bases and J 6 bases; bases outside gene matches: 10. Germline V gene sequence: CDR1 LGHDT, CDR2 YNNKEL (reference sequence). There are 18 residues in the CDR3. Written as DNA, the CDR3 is TGTGCCAGCAGCCAAGATGGGGCTAGCGGGAGGTTTGGCAATGAGCAGTTCTTC. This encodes CASSQDGASGRFGNEQFF.

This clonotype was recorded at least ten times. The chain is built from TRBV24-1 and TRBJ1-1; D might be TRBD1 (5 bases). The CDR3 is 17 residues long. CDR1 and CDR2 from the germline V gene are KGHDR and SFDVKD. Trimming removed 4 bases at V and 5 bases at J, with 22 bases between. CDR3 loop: CATSERTRSNAVTEAFF. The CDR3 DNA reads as TGTGCCACCAGTGAACGGACACGATCCAATGCGGTAACTGAAGCTTTCTTT.

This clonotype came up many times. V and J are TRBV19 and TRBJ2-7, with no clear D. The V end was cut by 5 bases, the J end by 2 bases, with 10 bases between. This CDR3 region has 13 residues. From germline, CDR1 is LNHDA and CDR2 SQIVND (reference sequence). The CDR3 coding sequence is TGTGCCAGTAGTCAGTTCGGCACCTACGAGCAGTACTTC. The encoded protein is CASSQFGTYEQYF.

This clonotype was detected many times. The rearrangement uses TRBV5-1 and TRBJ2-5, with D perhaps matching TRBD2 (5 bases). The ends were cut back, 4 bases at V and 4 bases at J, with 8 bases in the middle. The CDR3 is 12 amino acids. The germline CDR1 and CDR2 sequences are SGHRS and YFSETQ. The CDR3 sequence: CASSPEGETQYF. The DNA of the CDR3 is TGCGCCAGCAGCCCCGAGGGAGAGACCCAGTACTTC.

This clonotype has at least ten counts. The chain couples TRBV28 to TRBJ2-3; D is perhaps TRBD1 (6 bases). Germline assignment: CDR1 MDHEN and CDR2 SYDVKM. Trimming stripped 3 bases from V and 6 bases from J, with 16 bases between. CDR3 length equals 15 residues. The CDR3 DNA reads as TGTGCCAGCAGTTTTTCGGGGTCCAGGGGTGATACGCAGTATTTT. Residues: CASSFSGSRGDTQYF.

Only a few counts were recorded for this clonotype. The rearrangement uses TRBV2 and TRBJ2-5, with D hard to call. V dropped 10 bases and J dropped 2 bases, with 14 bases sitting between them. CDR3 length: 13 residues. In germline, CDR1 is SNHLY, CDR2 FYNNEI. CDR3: CANISGIQETQYF. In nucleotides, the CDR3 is TGTGCCAACATTTCAGGAATACAAGAGACCCAGTACTTC.